The 28 T cell receptor beta chains given below trace back to one sample, sequenced in a study of blood T cell repertoires in COVID-19. Some clones are missing from TCRdb's copy, which holds only in-frame ones; the method was immunoSEQ multiplex PCR. The sample contains about 80,000 clones, about four fifths of which appear only once. The sample taken for sequencing was peripheral blood. These receptors originate from a human donor in a cohort sampled during active COVID-19.

This chain connects TRBV3-1 (or the pseudogene TRBV3-2) to TRBJ1-1, with TRBD1 identical over 8 bases. The CDR3 extends over 14 amino acids. V lost 8 bases and J lost 3; bases outside the gene matches: 8. Germline V gives CDR1 LGHDT, CDR2 YNNKEL (reference sequence). CDR3 amino acids: CASVDRGGYTEAFF. For the CDR3, the DNA is TGTGCCAGCGTAGACAGGGGCGGGTACACTGAAGCTTTCTTT.

The chain couples TRBV19 to TRBJ2-1, with 14 bases fitting TRBD2. CDR3 length: 16 amino acids. Trimming removed 6 bases from V and 4 bases from J; junction bases left unmatched: 5. Germline V gene sequence: CDR1 LNHDA, CDR2 SQIVND (reference sequence). CDR3 sequence (DNA): TGTGCCAGTAGCCCTAGGACTAGCGGGAGGTACAATGAGCAGTTCTTC. Translation: CASSPRTSGRYNEQFF.

In its sample, this clone was seen a few times. This rearrangement joins TRBV5-4 to TRBJ1-5; D is uncertain. Trimming pared 4 bases from V and 2 bases from J, leaving 19 bases between. Germline CDR1 reads SGHNT; CDR2 reads YYREEE (reference sequence). CDR3 length equals 17 residues. In nucleotides, the CDR3 is TGTGCCAGCAGCCCCCGGGCTTGGCCGCGGGGCAATCAGCCCCAGCATTTT. It specifies CASSPRAWPRGNQPQHF.

This clone was counted a single time. J is TRBJ1-2 and V is TRBV7-2, with TRBD1 identical over 10 bases. The V and J ends lost 5 bases and 11 bases, in that order; junction bases with no gene match: 5. CDR1 and CDR2 from the germline V gene are SGHTA and FQGNSA. This CDR3 spans 12 amino acids. The CDR3 DNA is TGTGCCAGCAGCCCAGGGACAGGGGAGTACACCTTC. Its protein is CASSPGTGEYTF.

Only one count was recorded for this clone. V and J are TRBV11-3 and TRBJ2-1, with D perhaps TRBD1 (5 bases). There are 14 residues in the CDR3. Germline CDR1 SGHNT, CDR2 YENEEA. The V end lost 2 bases, the J end lost 5 bases, and 10 bases lay between the germline ends. This chain's CDR3 is CASSLSRANNEQFF. The CDR3 DNA sequence: TGTGCCAGCAGCTTAAGCAGGGCCAACAATGAGCAGTTCTTC. Complete variable domain (other parts from reference TRBV11-3 and TRBJ2-1): EAGVVQSPRYKIIEKKQPVAFWCNPISGHNTLYWYLQNLGQGPELLIRYENEEAVDDSQLPKDRFSAERLKGVDSTLKIQPAELGDSAVYLCASSLSRANNEQFFGPGTRLTVL.

The V gene is TRBV7-3, the J gene TRBJ2-5; 7 nucleotides line up with TRBD2. V lost 5 bases, J lost 5 bases, and 5 bases stayed unmatched. This CDR3 contains 13 residues. The germline CDR1 and CDR2 sequences are SGHTA and FQGTGA. CDR3 DNA sequence: TGTGCCAGCAGCCTCGGACTAGTTGAGACCCAGTACTTC. Residues: CASSLGLVETQYF.

V usage is TRBV6-6 and J usage is TRBJ1-5; no firm D call. CDR1 and CDR2 from the germline V gene are MNHNY and SVGAGI (reference sequence). Trimming took off 2 bases at V and 1 base at J, with 12 bases between the two ends. The CDR3 extends over 16 amino acids. CDR3 protein: CASSYGEARSNQPQHF. CDR3 nucleotide sequence: TGTGCCAGCAGTTACGGTGAGGCGAGGAGCAATCAGCCCCAGCATTTT.

The CDR3 nucleotides read TGTGCCAGCAGTGACGTCGGCTCTGGAAACACCATATATTTT. This sequence encodes CASSDVGSGNTIYF. The chain combines TRBV2 with TRBJ1-3; no reliable D call. The CDR3 totals 14 residues. V lost 3 bases, J lost 0 bases, and 6 bases lay in between. Looked up from germline, CDR1 is SNHLY and CDR2 is FYNNEI.

The chain is built from TRBV12-3 or TRBV12-4 and TRBJ1-1; D possibly corresponds to TRBD1 (6 bases). V lost 7 bases and J lost 10, with 13 bases in between. This CDR3 comprises 11 residues. The CDR3 DNA reads TGTGCCAGCACCAACAGGGTAGGAGCTTTCTTT. As protein: CASTNRVGAFF.

The rearrangement uses TRBV28 and TRBJ2-7; D possibly corresponds to TRBD2 (6 bases). The V gene's germline CDR1 is MDHEN and CDR2 SYDVKM. Trimming took off 8 bases at V and 3 bases at J, with 20 bases between the two ends. The CDR3 is 15 residues long. CDR3 protein: CASRKPTPGDYEQYF. CDR3 nucleotide sequence: TGTGCCAGCCGGAAGCCGACCCCGGGGGACTACGAGCAGTACTTC.

This clone was counted a single time. At the DNA level, this CDR3 is encoded by other sequences in the same sample as well. The chain carries TRBV5-1 and TRBJ2-3; D remains ambiguous. The CDR3 covers 13 residues. The V end was cut by 0 bases, the J end by 4 bases, with 6 bases between. Looked up from germline, CDR1 is SGHRS and CDR2 is YFSETQ. Here the CDR3 DNA reads TGCGCCAGCAGCTTGGGACGGGCAGATACGCAGTATTTT. Amino acids: CASSLGRADTQYF.

The CDR3: CASKNRDSYNSPLHF. CDR3 nucleotides: TGTGCCAGCAAGAACCGGGACAGCTATAATTCACCCCTCCACTTT. The V call is TRBV6-5, the J call TRBJ1-6; 7 bases map to TRBD1. The CDR3 is 15 residues long. The J segment lost 3 bases and the V segment lost 7 bases, leaving 6 bases of the junction unmatched. CDR1 MNHEY and CDR2 SVGAGI come from the germline V gene.

The CDR3: CASSLREALISSSYEQYF. The CDR3 bases are TGTGCCAGCTCGTTGCGGGAGGCCCTTATCTCATCCTCCTACGAGCAGTACTTC. This chain connects TRBV18 to TRBJ2-7; TRBD2 agrees at 8 bases. The germline CDR1 and CDR2 sequences are KGHSH and LQKENI. V lost 6 bases, J lost 0 bases, and 16 bases stayed unmatched. CDR3 length: 18 residues. The whole variable domain, filled in from reference TRBV18 and TRBJ2-7, reads NAGVMQNPRHLVRRRGQEARLRCSPMKGHSHVYWYRQLPEEGLKFMVYLQKENIIDESGMPKERFSAEFPKEGPSILRIQQVVRGDSAAYFCASSLREALISSSYEQYFGPGTRLTVT.

The chain employs TRBV5-1 and TRBJ1-5; a possible D gene is TRBD1 (5 bases). Between the trimmed V and J ends, which lost 0 bases and 0 bases, there was a span of 13 bases. CDR3 length: 17 amino acids. Germline CDR1 and CDR2: SGHRS and YFSETQ. This CDR3 reads CASSLAAGGYSNQPQHF. The CDR3 nucleotides are TGCGCCAGCAGCTTGGCAGCGGGGGGTTATAGCAATCAGCCCCAGCATTTT.

This clone turned up a few times. The J gene is TRBJ1-1, the V gene TRBV25-1; D possibly corresponds to TRBD1 (5 bases). Trimming pared 1 base from V and 11 bases from J, leaving 11 bases between. Germline CDR1 MGHDK, CDR2 SYGVNS. This CDR3 spans 12 amino acids. The CDR3 DNA is TGTGCCAGCAGTGAATTACCAGGGCGGGCTTTCTTT. It codes for CASSELPGRAFF.

This clone was found once. CDR3 sequence reads: CASSQDGSSRPQHF. CDR3 DNA sequence: TGTGCCAGCAGCCAAGATGGTTCTAGTCGGCCCCAGCATTTT. V usage is TRBV3-1 (or the pseudogene TRBV3-2) and J usage is TRBJ1-5; D is undetermined. V was pared by 0 bases and J by 9 bases, with 12 bases between. The CDR3 is 14 residues long. Germline V gene sequence: CDR1 LGHDT, CDR2 YNNKEL (reference sequence).

The rearrangement joins TRBV7-3 to TRBJ2-7, with D unresolved. Per the germline V gene, CDR1 is SGHTA and CDR2 is FQGTGA. The CDR3 extends over 14 amino acids. Trimming removed 2 bases at V and 2 bases at J, with 10 bases between. This CDR3 is CASSLGVSPYEQYF. The CDR3 DNA follows: TGTGCCAGCAGCTTAGGAGTCTCACCCTACGAGCAGTACTTC.

The CDR3 DNA sequence: TGTGCCAGCTCACCACCGGGGAGGGGAAGCACAGATACGCAGTATTTT. This encodes CASSPPGRGSTDTQYF. V gene TRBV18 combines with J gene TRBJ2-3; 7 bases fit TRBD2. V trimming: 0 bases; J trimming: 0 bases; junction bases outside the gene matches: 3. The CDR3 runs to 16 residues. Germline V lookup: CDR1 KGHSH, CDR2 LQKENI.

This chain uses TRBV6-2 or TRBV6-3 with TRBJ1-5; 7 bases match TRBD1. The CDR3 sequence is 15 residues long. V shed 2 bases, J shed 4 bases, and the junction held 5 bases outside the gene matches. CDR1 and CDR2 (germline): MNHEY, SVGEGT. CDR3 in DNA: TGTGCCAGCAGTTACCCACAGGGGTGGAATCAGCCCCAGCATTTT. Its protein is CASSYPQGWNQPQHF.

The genes are TRBV5-6 and TRBJ1-2; maybe TRBD1 (5 bases). V lost 0 bases to trimming and J lost 5 bases, with 14 bases between them. The length of the CDR3 is 15 residues. CDR1 and CDR2 from the germline V gene are SGHDT and YYEEEE. CDR3 amino acids: CASSLAAGRGYGYTF. The DNA for the CDR3 is TGTGCCAGCAGCTTGGCGGCAGGGAGGGGTTATGGCTACACCTTC.

The V call is TRBV5-1, the J call TRBJ2-3, with 9 bases matching TRBD1. The V segment lost 3 bases and the J segment 3 bases; nucleotides outside the gene matches: 2. The CDR3 has 14 amino acids. The germline V gene has CDR1 SGHRS and CDR2 YFSETQ. Here the CDR3 reads CASSWDRVTDTQYF. CDR3 coding DNA: TGCGCCAGCAGCTGGGACAGGGTTACAGATACGCAGTATTTT.

V usage is TRBV5-3 and J usage is TRBJ2-2; a possible D gene is TRBD1 (6 bases). TRBV5-3 is flagged as an ORF with uncertain function. Trimming pared 4 bases from V and 0 bases from J, leaving 10 bases between. The CDR3 runs to 15 residues. CDR3 sequence reads: CARSLGQSNTGELFF. CDR3 in DNA: TGTGCCAGAAGCCTCGGACAGTCGAACACCGGGGAGCTGTTTTTT.

The CDR3 reads CASSFGGGFTDTQYF. In nucleotides, the CDR3 is TGTGCCAGCAGTTTCGGGGGTGGATTCACAGATACGCAGTATTTT. The chain links TRBV28 to TRBJ2-3; D possibly corresponds to TRBD2 (6 bases). V was pared by 3 bases and J by 2 bases, with 12 bases between. This CDR3 is 15 amino acids long. CDR1 MDHEN and CDR2 SYDVKM come from the germline V gene.

The chain uses TRBV15 and TRBJ2-1, with 8 bases that match TRBD1. The germline V gene encodes CDR1 LNHNV and CDR2 YYDKDF (reference sequence). J lost 7 bases, V lost 0 bases, and 11 bases had no gene match. The CDR3 has 17 residues. CDR3 in amino acids: CATSRDMGARGRNEQFF. CDR3 in DNA: TGTGCCACCAGCAGAGATATGGGCGCCAGGGGGCGGAATGAGCAGTTCTTC.

V usage is TRBV27 and J usage is TRBJ2-5; possibly TRBD1 for D (7 bases). The V end lost 7 bases, the J end lost 5 bases, and 23 bases lay between the germline ends. This CDR3 contains 16 residues. Germline V gives CDR1 MNHEY, CDR2 SMNVEV (reference sequence). CDR3 amino acids: CASKEGATQLRETQYF. CDR3 DNA: TGTGCCAGCAAGGAGGGGGCCACGCAGTTGCGGGAGACCCAGTACTTC.

The count of this clone is one. The J gene is TRBJ1-2, the V gene TRBV30; no clear D gene. The CDR3 has 12 amino acids. Trimming left V 1 base short and J 8 bases short, with 11 bases between. CDR1 GTSNPN and CDR2 SVGIG come from the germline V gene (reference sequence). The CDR3 bases are TGTGCCTGGAGTGAGAGCCCTCCGGGCTACACCTTC. Translation: CAWSESPPGYTF.

This clone has a handful of counts. The chain recombines TRBV5-1 with TRBJ1-5; perhaps TRBD1 as D (6 bases). The CDR3 has 17 residues. From germline, CDR1 is SGHRS and CDR2 YFSETQ. Trimming pared 0 bases from V and 5 bases from J, leaving 18 bases between. The CDR3 bases are TGCGCCAGCAGCTTGGGCAGGGGTAAGGGAGTTGATCAGCCCCAGCATTTT. This translates into CASSLGRGKGVDQPQHF.

V and J are TRBV6-5 and TRBJ2-5; D perhaps matches TRBD2 (6 bases). The CDR3 is 14 amino acids. The V end was cut by 5 bases, the J end by 2 bases, with 12 bases between. Per germline, CDR1 MNHEY and CDR2 SVGAGI. CDR3 nucleotide sequence: TGTGCCAGCAGTAGTAGCGGAACGCAAGAGACCCAGTACTTC. Its protein is CASSSSGTQETQYF.